This paragraph covers one TCR beta chain sequence. Its cognate antigen is unknown. TCRdb analysed the RT-PCR reads with MiXCR anew, one entry per CDR3 protein. Here the sample spans about half a million distinct CDR3 sequences, over 9.5% being singletons. Trimming at V came to 3 bases and at J to 0 bases, leaving 7 bases not matched to a gene. CDR3 length: 16 residues. The entry originates in a study of response to subunit inactivated influenza vaccine. Study outcomes and limitations: Few new T cells, the authors suggested, are recruited by each seasonal influenza vaccination.

The sequencing used PBMCs from blood, collected roughly 46 days after vaccination. The V call is TRBV12-3 or TRBV12-4, the J call TRBJ2-5; 7 positions agree with TRBD2. This clonotype originated in a man in his forties or fifties who received an inactivated influenza vaccine. The CDR3 is CASSFRDYLYQETQYF. CDR3 in DNA: TGTGCCAGCAGTTTCCGGGACTACTTGTACCAAGAGACCCAGTACTTC.